This TCR beta chain was sequenced during a study of T cells expressing NK-cell markers. In the study overall: HCMV serostatus: most of the eight sequenced donors positive, one negative.

The germline CDR1 and CDR2 sequences are SQVTM and ANQGSEA. The CDR3 is 15 amino acids. Study observations and caveats: In roughly six donors, dominant CD3+CD56+NKG2C+ clonotypes ranked among the top 10 CD8+ clonotypes.

TCRdb re-analyzed the 5' RACE reads; it lists each CDR3 protein once, without DNA. The sample holds 130,000 to 150,000 distinct CDR3 sequences. To note about this clonotype: What it binds is unknown.

The sample was blood T cells: a sorted CD56 or NKG2C T cell subset, CD4+ or CD8+ T cells, or bulk PBMC T cells (not recorded which). This receptor was taken from a man aged 18 to 35 in good health. The chain carries TRBV29-1 and TRBJ2-7; checking the TCRdb D call of TRBD1 is not possible without DNA. CDR3 amino acids: CSVDVGQGSSYEQYF.